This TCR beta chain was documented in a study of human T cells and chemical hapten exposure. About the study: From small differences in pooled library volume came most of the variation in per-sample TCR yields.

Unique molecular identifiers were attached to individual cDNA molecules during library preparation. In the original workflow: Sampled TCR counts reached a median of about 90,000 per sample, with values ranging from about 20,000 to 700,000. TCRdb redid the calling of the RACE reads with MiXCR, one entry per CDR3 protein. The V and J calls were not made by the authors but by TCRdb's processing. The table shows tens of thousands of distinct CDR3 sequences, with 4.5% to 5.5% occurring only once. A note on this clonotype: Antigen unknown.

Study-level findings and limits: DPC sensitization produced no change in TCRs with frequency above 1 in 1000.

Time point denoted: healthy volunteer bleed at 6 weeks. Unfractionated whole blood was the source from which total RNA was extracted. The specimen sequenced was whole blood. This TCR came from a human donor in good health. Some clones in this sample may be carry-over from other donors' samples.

The CDR3 nucleotides read TGTGCCAGCAGCCGACAGGGGAACAGCAATCAGCCCCAGCATTTT. This translates into CASSRQGNSNQPQHF. The chain uses TRBV7-2 and TRBJ1-5, with 8 bases identical to TRBD1. Per the germline V gene, CDR1 is SGHTA and CDR2 is FQGNSA. The CDR3 length is 15 residues. The V segment lost 5 bases and the J segment 1 base; nucleotides outside the gene matches: 4.